The sample holds a few counts of the clone carrying this T cell receptor beta chain. Preparing the TCRbeta library involved the use of unique molecular identifiers. TCRdb re-analysed the PCR reads in MiXCR, keeping a single row per CDR3 protein. The sample has 45,000 or so distinct CDR3 sequences; approximately 52% are singletons. The sample originates from a study of T-cell reconstitution after alpha-beta-depleted transplantation in children. Germline V gene sequence: CDR1 SQVTM, CDR2 ANQGSEA. The CDR3 is 12 residues long. V dropped 5 bases and J dropped 1 base, with 9 bases sitting between them. The sample in question was peripheral blood, obtained before TCRalphabeta/CD19-depleted stem cell transplant. The rearrangement uses TRBV29-1 and TRBJ2-7; no clear D. The source is a boy under three years old with SCID, due to receive a stem cell transplant. This CDR3 is CSVLSGSYEQYF. CDR3 nucleotide sequence: TGCAGCGTTCTATCGGGTTCCTACGAGCAGTACTTC.